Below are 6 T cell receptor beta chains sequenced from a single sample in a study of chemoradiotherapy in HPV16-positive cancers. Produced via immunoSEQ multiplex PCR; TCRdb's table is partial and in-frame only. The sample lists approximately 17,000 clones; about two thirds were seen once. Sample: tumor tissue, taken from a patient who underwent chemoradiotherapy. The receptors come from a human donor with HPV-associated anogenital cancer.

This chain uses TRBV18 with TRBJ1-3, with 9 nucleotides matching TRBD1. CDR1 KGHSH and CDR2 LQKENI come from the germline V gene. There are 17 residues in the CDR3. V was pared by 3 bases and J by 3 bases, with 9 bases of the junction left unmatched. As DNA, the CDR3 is TGTGCCAGCTCACCGGCGTCAACAGGGGGCATTGGAAACACCATATATTTT. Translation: CASSPASTGGIGNTIYF.

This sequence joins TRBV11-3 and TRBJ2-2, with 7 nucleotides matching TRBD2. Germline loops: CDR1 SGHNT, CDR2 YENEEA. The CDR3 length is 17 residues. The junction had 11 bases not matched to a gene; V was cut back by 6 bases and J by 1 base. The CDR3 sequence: CASRRDYQSLNTGELFF. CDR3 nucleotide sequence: TGTGCCAGCAGGAGGGACTACCAAAGCTTGAACACCGGGGAGCTGTTTTTT.

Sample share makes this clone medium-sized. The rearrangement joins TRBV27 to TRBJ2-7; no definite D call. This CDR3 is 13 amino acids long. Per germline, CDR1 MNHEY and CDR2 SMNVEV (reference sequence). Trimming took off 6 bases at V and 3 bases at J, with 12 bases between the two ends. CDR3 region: CASSSSTLYEQYF. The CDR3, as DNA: TGTGCCAGCAGCTCTAGTACGCTCTACGAGCAGTACTTC.

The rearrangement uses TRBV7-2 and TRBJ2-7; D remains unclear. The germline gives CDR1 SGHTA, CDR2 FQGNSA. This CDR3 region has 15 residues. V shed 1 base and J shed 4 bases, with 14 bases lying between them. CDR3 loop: CASSLGVSQFYEQYF. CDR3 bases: TGTGCCAGCAGCTTAGGAGTCAGCCAATTTTACGAGCAGTACTTC.

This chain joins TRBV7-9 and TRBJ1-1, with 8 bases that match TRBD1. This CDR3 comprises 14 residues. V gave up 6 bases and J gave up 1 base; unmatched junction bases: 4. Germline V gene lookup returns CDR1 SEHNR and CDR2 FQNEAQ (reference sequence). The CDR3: CASRPGQGNTEAFF. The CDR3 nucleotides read TGTGCCAGCAGGCCAGGACAGGGGAACACTGAAGCTTTCTTT. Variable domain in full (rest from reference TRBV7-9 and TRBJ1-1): DTGVSQNPRHKITKRGQNVTFRCDPISEHNRLYWYRQTLGQGPEFLTYFQNEAQLEKSRLLSDRFSAERPKGSFSTLEIQRTEQGDSAMYLCASRPGQGNTEAFFGQGTRLTVV.

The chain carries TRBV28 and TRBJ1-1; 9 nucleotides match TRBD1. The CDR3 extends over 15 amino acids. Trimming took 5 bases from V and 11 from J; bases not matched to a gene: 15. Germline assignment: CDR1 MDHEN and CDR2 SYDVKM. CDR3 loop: CASSLTGTGQGAAFF. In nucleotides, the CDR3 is TGTGCCAGCAGTCTCACCGGGACAGGGCAGGGGGCGGCTTTCTTT.